Sequencing of this TCR beta chain was carried out in a study of blood T cell repertoires in COVID-19. Clones were sequenced by immunoSEQ multiplex PCR, and TCRdb holds only the in-frame ones, with some missing. The data hold 40,000 to 60,000 clones, with around 84% observed a single time. This clone occurred a few times. The V segment lost 4 bases and the J segment 5 bases; nucleotides outside the gene matches: 12. The CDR3 loop spans 16 amino acids. CDR1 is SNHLY and CDR2 is FYNNEI in the germline V gene. This TCR was recovered from a woman of 80 years or more with COVID-19, enrolled during active disease. The rearrangement uses TRBV2 and TRBJ2-5; 8 bases agree with TRBD1. The sample consisted of peripheral blood. CDR3 protein: CASSVEVRGPLETQYF. In DNA, the CDR3 is TGTGCCAGCAGTGTAGAGGTCAGGGGGCCGCTGGAGACCCAGTACTTC.